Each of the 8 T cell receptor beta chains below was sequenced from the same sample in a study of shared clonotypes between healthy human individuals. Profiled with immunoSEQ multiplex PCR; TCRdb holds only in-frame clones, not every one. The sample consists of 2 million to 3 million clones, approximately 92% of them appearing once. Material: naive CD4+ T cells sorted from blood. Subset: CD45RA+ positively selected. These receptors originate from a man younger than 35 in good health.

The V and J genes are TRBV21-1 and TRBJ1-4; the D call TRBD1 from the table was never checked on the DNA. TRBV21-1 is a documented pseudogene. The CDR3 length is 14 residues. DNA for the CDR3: TGTGCCAGCAGCAAAACAGGGGTTGGGGAAAAACTGTTTTTT. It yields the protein CASSKTGVGEKLFF.

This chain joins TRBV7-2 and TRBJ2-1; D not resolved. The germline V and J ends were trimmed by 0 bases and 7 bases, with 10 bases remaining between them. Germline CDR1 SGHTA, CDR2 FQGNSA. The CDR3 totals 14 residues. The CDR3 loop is CASSLALKPNEQFF. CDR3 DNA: TGTGCCAGCAGCTTAGCGCTAAAGCCAAATGAGCAGTTCTTC.

Here the CDR3 reads CASSPDQRKNTGELFF. The DNA of the CDR3 is TGTGCCAGCAGTCCCGACCAACGAAAGAACACCGGGGAGCTGTTTTTT. The chain joins TRBV27 to TRBJ2-2; no clear D. Germline V gives CDR1 MNHEY, CDR2 SMNVEV (reference sequence). Trimming cost V 5 bases and J 1 base, with 14 bases left between them. The CDR3 is 16 residues long.

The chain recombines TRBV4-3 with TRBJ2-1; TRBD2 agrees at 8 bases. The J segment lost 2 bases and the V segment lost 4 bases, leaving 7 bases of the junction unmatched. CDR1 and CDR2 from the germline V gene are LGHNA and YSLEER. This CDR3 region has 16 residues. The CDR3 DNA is TGCGCCAGCAGCCGCGGAGCGGGGGTTGCCTACAATGAGCAGTTCTTC. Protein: CASSRGAGVAYNEQFF.

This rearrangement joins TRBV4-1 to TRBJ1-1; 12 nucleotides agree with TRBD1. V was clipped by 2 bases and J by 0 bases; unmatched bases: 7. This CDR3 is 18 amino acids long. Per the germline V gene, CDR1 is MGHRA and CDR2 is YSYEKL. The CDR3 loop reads CASSQKPGQGALNTEAFF. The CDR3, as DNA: TGCGCCAGCAGCCAAAAGCCGGGACAGGGGGCTTTGAACACTGAAGCTTTCTTT.

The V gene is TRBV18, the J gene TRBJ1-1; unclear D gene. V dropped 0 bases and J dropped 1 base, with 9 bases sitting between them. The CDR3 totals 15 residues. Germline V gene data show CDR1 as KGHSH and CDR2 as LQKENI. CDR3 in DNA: TGTGCCAGCTCACCACCGAACAGTGGGAACACTGAAGCTTTCTTT. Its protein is CASSPPNSGNTEAFF.

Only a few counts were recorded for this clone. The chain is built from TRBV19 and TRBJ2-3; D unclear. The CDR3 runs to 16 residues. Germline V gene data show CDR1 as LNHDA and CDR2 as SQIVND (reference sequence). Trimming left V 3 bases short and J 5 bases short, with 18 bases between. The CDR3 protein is CASSIYGKEFEDTQYF. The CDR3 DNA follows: TGTGCCAGTAGTATCTATGGAAAAGAGTTCGAAGATACGCAGTATTTT.

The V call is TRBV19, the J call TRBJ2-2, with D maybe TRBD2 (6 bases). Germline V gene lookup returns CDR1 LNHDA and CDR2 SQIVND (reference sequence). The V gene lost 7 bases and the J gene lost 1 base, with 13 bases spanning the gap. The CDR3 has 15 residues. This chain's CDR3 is CASTRLEENTGELFF. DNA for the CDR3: TGTGCCAGTACCCGACTAGAGGAGAACACCGGGGAGCTGTTTTTT.